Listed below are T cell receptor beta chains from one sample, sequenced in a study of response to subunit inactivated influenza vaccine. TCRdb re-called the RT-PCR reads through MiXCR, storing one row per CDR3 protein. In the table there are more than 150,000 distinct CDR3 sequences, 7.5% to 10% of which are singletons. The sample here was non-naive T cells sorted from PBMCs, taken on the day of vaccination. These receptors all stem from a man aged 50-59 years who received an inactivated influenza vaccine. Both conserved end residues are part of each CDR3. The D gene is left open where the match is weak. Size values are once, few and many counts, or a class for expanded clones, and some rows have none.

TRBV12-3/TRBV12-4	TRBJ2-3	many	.	TGTGCCAGCAGTTGGGGGGGCACAGATACGCAGTATTTT	CASSWGGTDTQYF
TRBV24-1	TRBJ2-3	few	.	TGTGCCACCAGTTTCGGGAGCGCAGATACGCAGTATTTT	CATSFGSADTQYF
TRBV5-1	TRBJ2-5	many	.	TGCGCCAGCAGCCGCGGGACACAGCAAGAGACCCAGTACTTC	CASSRGTQQETQYF
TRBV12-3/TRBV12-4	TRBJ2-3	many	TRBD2	TGTGCCAGCAGTTTAGACACTAGCGGGGCGTCAGATACGCAGTATTTT	CASSLDTSGASDTQYF
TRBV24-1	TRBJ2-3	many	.	TGTGCCACCAGTGATTCCCAGAGGCGACAGCAGTATTTT	CATSDSQRRQQYF
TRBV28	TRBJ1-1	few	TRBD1	TGTGCCAGCAGAGGGACAGGGGTTGAAGCTTTCTTT	CASRGTGVEAFF
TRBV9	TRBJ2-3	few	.	TGTGCCAGCAGCGTAGGCGCGCAGGCGCCAGATACGCAGTATTTT	CASSVGAQAPDTQYF
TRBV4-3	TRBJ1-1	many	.	TGCGCCAGCAGCCAAGAAGAATCCACTGAAGCTTTCTTT	CASSQEESTEAFF
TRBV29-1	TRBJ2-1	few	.	TGCAGCGTTGAAGGATTCAATGAGCAGTTCTTC	CSVEGFNEQFF
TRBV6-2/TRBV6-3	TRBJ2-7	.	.	TGTGCCAGCAGTTATCTCCGCTACGAGCAGTACTTC	CASSYLRYEQYF
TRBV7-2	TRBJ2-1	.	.	TGTGCCAGCAGCTCCATGGGGGGGCGCTACAATGAGCAGTTCTTC	CASSSMGGRYNEQFF
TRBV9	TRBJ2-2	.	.	TGTGCCAGCAGCGTCGAGGGCGGGCGATGGACCGGGGAGCTGTTTTTT	CASSVEGGRWTGELFF
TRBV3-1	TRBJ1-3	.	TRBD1	TGTGCCAGCAGTCCCAGGGGGCAAGGAAACACCATATATTTT	CASSPRGQGNTIYF
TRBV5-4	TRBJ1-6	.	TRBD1	TGTGCCAGCAGGGACAGGGGGCGTAGTAATTCACCCCTCCACTTT	CASRDRGRSNSPLHF
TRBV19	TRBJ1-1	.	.	TGTGCCAGTAGTCAGACGGGGGTGAACACTGAAGCTTTCTTT	CASSQTGVNTEAFF
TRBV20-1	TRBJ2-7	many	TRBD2	TGCAGTGCTAGCTCCCTAGCGGTCCCCTACGAGCAGTACTTC	CSASSLAVPYEQYF
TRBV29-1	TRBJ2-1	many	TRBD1	TGCAGCGTTGAAGGACAGGGTGACAATGAGCAGTTCTTC	CSVEGQGDNEQFF
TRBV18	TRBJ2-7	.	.	TGTGCCAGCTCACCGCGACAGGACCTCTACGAGCAGTACTTC	CASSPRQDLYEQYF
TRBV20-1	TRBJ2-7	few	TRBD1	TGCAGTGCTAGAGAGACAGGGGCCTTTTCCTACGAGCAGTACTTC	CSARETGAFSYEQYF
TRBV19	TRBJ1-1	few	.	TGTGCCAGTAGTATTCAGAAGAACACTGAAGCTTTCTTT	CASSIQKNTEAFF
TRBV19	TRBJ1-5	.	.	TGTGCCAGTAGTCGCCTCGGGGATGAAGTCCAGCATTTT	CASSRLGDEVQHF
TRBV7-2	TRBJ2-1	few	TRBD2	TGTGCCAGCAGCCGGACTAGCGGGAGGGGCCGTGAGCAGTTCTTC	CASSRTSGRGREQFF
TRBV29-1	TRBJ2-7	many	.	TGCAGCGTTGTAGGAGGATCCTACGAGCAGTACTTC	CSVVGGSYEQYF
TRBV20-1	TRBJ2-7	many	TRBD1	TGCAGGGGGGACAGGGGTAAAGAGCAGTACTTC	CRGDRGKEQYF
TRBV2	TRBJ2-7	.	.	TGTGCCAGCAGTGAGTCGGGGGGCCGGGGCGAGCAGTACTTC	CASSESGGRGEQYF
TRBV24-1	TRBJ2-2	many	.	TGTGCCACCAGTGAGGCACAGGGATCGGGCGGGGAGCTGTTTTTT	CATSEAQGSGGELFF
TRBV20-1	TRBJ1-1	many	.	TGCAGTGCTAGGGGCCCGAACACTGAAGCTTTCTTT	CSARGPNTEAFF
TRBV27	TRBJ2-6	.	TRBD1	TGTGCCAGCAGAGGGGGCGGGTCTGGGGCCAACGTCCTGACTTTC	CASRGGGSGANVLTF
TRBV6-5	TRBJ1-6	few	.	TGTGCCAGCAGTTACAACGGAATCACCGGTTCACCCCTCCACTTT	CASSYNGITGSPLHF